Below, one T cell receptor beta chain is given with its context. This clonotype was counted only a few times. Its recognized antigen is unknown. Within one base of it there is no much larger clone, and no base qualities were kept. Libraries of naive CD8 T cells were built from approximately 20,000 to 1,000,000 sorted cells, with 10%, 30% or 50% of the purified RNA used. On a BD FACSAria II, naive CD8 T cells were FACS-sorted as CD8+CD4-CCR7+CD45RA+ and collected into RLT Plus buffer. Detection sensitivity was tested by spiking Jurkat RNA equal to 9 to 10 TCR copies' worth into samples containing roughly 18,000-1,000,000 naive CD8 T cells. CD8 T cells were enriched with RosetteSep CD8+ T Cell Enrichment Cocktail and Ficoll-Paque, followed by ACK red cell lysis. CDR3 length: 14 amino acids, cysteine to phenylalanine. The retained sequence is limited to the CDR3, 42 bases, with the frame set at the first base. Reading the germline V gene gives CDR1 MNHEY and CDR2 SVGAGI. V is reduced by 0 bases and J by 6 bases, leaving a spacing of 9 bases between them.

The protocol used for the library was PCR. Sequencing used an Illumina HiSeq 4000. Bulk TCR libraries were generated as previously described, with the TCR primers listed in Table S5 used. Purification of total RNA was performed with the Qiagen AllPrep DNA/RNA kit. Before any analysis, reads coming from multiple sequencing runs of the same library were combined into one pool. The original methods were these. Reads were retained only if the reads had an exact TCR constant sequence, and the retained reads were trimmed to 150 nt and grouped according to their 12-nt molecular barcodes. Reads within each barcode group were sub-clustered using a 15% Levenshtein threshold, and quality-weighted consensus sequences were constructed for each RNA molecule. Non-functional sequences were excluded, and lower-count sequences lying one edit away from another sequence were also excluded. Barcode sub-clusters with fewer than 20% of the maximum read count were removed, based on fitting two negative binomial distributions. TCRdb reanalyzed the raw reads on its own, using fastp at Q25 for trimming and MiXCR for clone calling, and kept in-frame beta chains. Merged by CDR3 protein, the rows form single entries marked with the most common genes and DNA. TCRdb, rather than the study authors, made the V and J calls. This sample is represented by about 640,000 distinct CDR3 sequences; just under 20% of them were singletons. Jointly, the top ten make up around 0.9% of the sample.

This entry belongs to a study of molecular identifiers for immune sequencing clone quantification (dated 2018 in TCRdb). Concerning the study at large: For a replicate experiment, the RNA from either about 20,000 or 100,000 naive CD8 T cells was divided into five aliquots, and four of those aliquots went on to sequencing. The study was a methods study using CD8 T cells to benchmark molecular-identifier clustering-based TCR repertoire sequencing (MIDCIRS) and TCR RNA copy counting.

General conclusions and limits of the study: Highly expanded clone sizes could be underestimated if identical TCR molecules share a barcode. Even against a background of 750,000 to 1,000,000 naive CD8 T cells, spiked-in Jurkat TCR RNA amounting to a single cell's worth was reported to be detectable. Roughly 3 recovered TCR RNA copies per cell were obtained by modeling, versus approximately 10 by digital PCR, implying a capture efficiency of 25% to 30%. Without barcode sub-clustering, chimeric consensus sequences inflated TCR diversity; chimeras reached as high as 47%. In CMV-specific effector cells, clones with more than 20 RNA copies accounted for over 97% of molecules, whereas in naive cells such clones accounted for under 1%. The naive libraries included spiked-in Jurkat TCR RNA (about 11 copies' worth), and this RNA is not part of the donor repertoire.

The V and J genes are TRBV6-5 and TRBJ1-5, with no reliable assignment of the D segment. This receptor was obtained from a human donor in good health. Some libraries in this study had Jurkat cell RNA spiked in. The sample comprised naive CD8+ T cells from blood, with Jurkat cell RNA spiked in. This specimen's cell subset or site label, per the study, means: FACS-sorted CD8+CD4-CCR7+CD45RA+ naive T cells. The CDR3 region: CASSYSLGSQPQHF. The DNA sequence is TGTGCCAGCAGTTACTCGTTGGGGAGTCAGCCCCAGCATTTT.